The present T cell receptor (beta chain) was sequenced within a study of shared clonotypes between healthy human individuals (dated by TCRdb to 2018 to 2021). Concerning the study at large: A few men and a couple of women, aged 18 to 49 years, made up the cohort. For each donor, CD4 naive and CD4 memory were each run on three plates, CD8 naive on two plates, and CD8 memory on one plate. Blood TCR repertoires of a handful of healthy adults were deeply sequenced to estimate repertoire size and the extent of clonotype sharing between individuals. Libraries were prepared and TCR repertoires were sequenced by different laboratories using diverse techniques, in order to increase sequencing depth and limit assay-specific biases. Per donor, leukapheresis produced somewhere between about 0.94 and 9.5 billion PBMCs.

The research as a whole found: Compared with non-shared clonotypes, clonotypes shared by all four sorted-subset donors had higher generation probabilities. Even with the large sequencing depth, rarefaction of the sorted-subset datasets indicated that sequencing was incomplete. Naive subsets generally had larger estimated clonotype richness than memory subsets did. Pairwise subsampling led to the expectation that sequencing depth would affect the degree of clonotype sharing among donors. The small number of donors limited the genetic and exposure-history diversity represented. Approximately 5% of naive CD4, approximately 3.7% of naive CD8, 2.3% of memory CD4, and 0.4% of memory CD8 clonotypes were shared across several donors. Sampling was limited to blood, and TCR repertoires in tissue likely differ from TCR repertoires in blood.

Healthy HIV-negative adults with no recently reported acute infections or vaccinations were included as donors. Every donor was a Caucasian adult residing in Nashville, Tennessee, USA. CD4+ T cells were enriched by magnetic negative selection, after which naive cells were positively selected on CD45RA and the negative fraction was taken as the memory subset. After blood collection by leukapheresis, PBMCs were isolated using Ficoll-Histopaque density gradient centrifugation and then cryopreserved in the vapor phase of liquid nitrogen. Purity and quantity of every magnetically sorted T cell population were checked by analytical flow cytometry. Each sorted fraction had its genomic DNA isolated and then quantified by UV absorbance on a Nanodrop 2000c. TCR CDR3 regions were amplified from genomic DNA by multiplex PCR using the deep immunoSEQ assay. Extracted genomic DNA from each cell subset was spread evenly across all wells of several immunoSEQ 96-well plates, with each plate serving as a replicate. For sorted subsets, each replicate PCR was loaded with roughly 190 ng genomic DNA, equivalent to about 33,000 T cell genomes. Purified libraries were quantified with a Qubit 3.0 fluorometer, sized on a Bioanalyzer 2100, and re-quantified with the KAPA Library Quantification kit. A separate single-read 150-cycle Illumina NextSeq 550 flow cell was used to sequence each immunoSEQ 96-well plate. In the original analysis: The immunoSEQ output contained only junctional sequences without quality scores, so filtering could not match that applied to full-length reads. To assign V/J genes and CDR3, sequences were annotated using PyIR, a Python wrapper for IgBLAST v1.9, with IMGT germline references. Reads were removed for weak V/J assignments (E-value above 1e-6), missing CDR3, stop codons, out-of-frame junctions, or ambiguous translated residues. V3J clonotypes were defined by identical inferred V gene, J gene, and CDR3 amino acid sequence. To compute the percentage overlap between repertoires, the number of shared unique clonotypes was divided by the size of the smaller repertoire. RTK rarefaction, the Chao1 estimator, and Recon v2.1 estimates of unobserved clonotypes were used to assess repertoire richness. For all TCRbeta clonotypes obtained by the gDNA method from a few donors, generation probabilities were computed with OLGA. The table was pulled from immuneACCESS by TCRdb, which kept in-frame rearrangements only. Such tables lose some clones; where checked, under half of the loss comes from unresolved V genes, and the rest has no known cause. For V, J and clone size, that table is used; D and trimming come from the DNA. The sample table shows about 1 million clones, and about 75% are seen once. The ten largest clones add up to roughly 1.4% of the sample.

For this clone: The specificity of this receptor is unknown. No base quality values were provided; no much bigger clone lies one nucleotide off.

This clonotype originated in a man between 18 and 35 years old in good health. Sequencing was performed on memory CD4+ T cells sorted from blood. The sample's cell subset or site label is to be understood as: CD45RA-negative fraction.

The DNA sequence follows: TGTGCCAGCAGCACCCTGACCGACTCTGGAAACACCATATATTTT. Translated, this is CASSTLTDSGNTIYF. This sequence uses TRBV13 and TRBJ1-3; the D gene remains uncertain. V is cut by 5 bases and J by 0 bases, and the space between the germline ends is 11 bases. Measured from the cysteine to the phenylalanine, the CDR3 is 15 residues long. Only the CDR3 portion is preserved as DNA: 45 bases, with reading frame beginning at the first base. The germline V gene (reference sequence) supplies CDR1 PRHDT and CDR2 FYEKMQ.